The 28 T cell receptor beta chains listed next were all sequenced from one sample in a study of blood T cell repertoires in COVID-19 (dated by TCRdb to the early 2020s). The library was prepared using the immunoSEQ multiplex PCR assay. Imported from immuneACCESS, the table was reduced by TCRdb to in-frame sequences with V and J called. These copies leave out some clones; in studies compared against another copy, an unresolved V gene accounts for under half, and the cause of the remainder is not known. This sample gives around 460,000 clones in total; 85% to 90% of them show up just once. The ten most abundant clones make up 0.7% to 0.85% of the sample. Sequences were obtained from peripheral blood. The source of these receptors is a man in his late teens or twenties with COVID-19, enrolled during active disease.

J is TRBJ2-7 and V is TRBV18; tentatively, D is TRBD2 (6 bases). This CDR3 has 12 residues. Trimming removed 8 bases from V and 2 bases from J, with 10 bases in between. CDR1 KGHSH and CDR2 LQKENI come from the germline V gene. In DNA form, the CDR3 reads TGTGCCAGCGGAGGGTTGACCTACGAGCAGTACTTC. The encoded protein is CASGGLTYEQYF.

The chain combines TRBV29-1 with TRBJ1-5; 10 bases line up with TRBD1. Germline V gene sequence: CDR1 SQVTM, CDR2 ANQGSEA. With V trimmed by 4 bases and J by 7 bases, 10 bases remained unmatched. This CDR3 comprises 15 residues. The CDR3 DNA follows: TGCAGCGTTGTCCAGGACAGGGGGGGATGGCAGCCCCAGCATTTT. This encodes CSVVQDRGGWQPQHF.

This chain joins TRBV18 and TRBJ2-5, with a possible D match to TRBD1 (6 bases). Germline CDR1 is KGHSH and CDR2 is LQKENI. The CDR3 totals 14 residues. V was pared by 0 bases and J by 5 bases, with 10 bases between. CDR3 DNA: TGTGCCAGCTCACCACCGGGACAACGGGAGACCCAGTACTTC. It codes for CASSPPGQRETQYF. The variable domain in full, with the rest retrieved from reference TRBV18 and TRBJ2-5, is NAGVMQNPRHLVRRRGQEARLRCSPMKGHSHVYWYRQLPEEGLKFMVYLQKENIIDESGMPKERFSAEFPKEGPSILRIQQVVRGDSAAYFCASSPPGQRETQYFGPGTRLLVL.

This clone was found a few times. The chain combines TRBV5-1 with TRBJ2-2, with 11 bases aligning to TRBD2. The CDR3 is 15 residues long. Per germline, CDR1 SGHRS and CDR2 YFSETQ. Trimming took 4 bases from V and 4 from J; bases not matched to a gene: 3. The CDR3 loop reads CASSRTSGGTGELFF. DNA for the CDR3: TGCGCCAGCAGCCGAACTAGCGGGGGCACCGGGGAGCTGTTTTTT.

This chain uses TRBV9 with TRBJ1-5, with 7 positions matching TRBD1. Germline assignment: CDR1 SGDLS and CDR2 YYNGEE. Trimming cost V 4 bases and J 2 bases; bases outside gene matches: 9. The length of the CDR3 is 16 residues. The CDR3 DNA is TGTGCCAGCAGCCCGACAGGGATTAAGCGCAATCAGCCCCAGCATTTT. Residues: CASSPTGIKRNQPQHF.

This clone appeared a few times. The V and J genes are TRBV7-9 and TRBJ1-1, with no clear D. The CDR3 length is 13 residues. The germline V gene encodes CDR1 SEHNR and CDR2 FQNEAQ (reference sequence). The ends were cut back, 3 bases at V and 4 bases at J, with 9 bases in the middle. CDR3 sequence (DNA): TGTGCCAGCAGCTTGGACTTGGGCACTGAAGCTTTCTTT. Protein product: CASSLDLGTEAFF.

This chain uses TRBV12-3 or TRBV12-4 with TRBJ1-2; TRBD1 aligns across 7 bases. The CDR3 is 13 amino acids. V lost 7 bases, J lost 3 bases, and 5 bases stayed unmatched. CDR3 sequence reads: CASTDRFYYGYTF. CDR3 nucleotides: TGTGCCAGCACGGACAGGTTTTACTATGGCTACACCTTC.

This chain connects TRBV3-1 (or the pseudogene TRBV3-2) to TRBJ2-3; 11 bases line up with TRBD2. Germline CDR1 and CDR2: LGHDT and YNNKEL (reference sequence). CDR3 size: 16 residues. Trimming took 3 bases from V and 2 from J; bases not matched to a gene: 4. The CDR3 DNA reads as TGTGCCAGCAGCCAGTTAGCGGGGGGGAACACAGATACGCAGTATTTT. This sequence encodes CASSQLAGGNTDTQYF.

The chain couples TRBV11-2 to TRBJ2-1, with TRBD2 matching over 8 bases. V shed 4 bases and J 10 bases; nucleotides not matched to a gene: 9. CDR1 is SGHAT, CDR2 FQNNGV, per germline. The CDR3 loop spans 14 amino acids. CDR3 sequence: CASSSGLAASEQFF. CDR3 DNA sequence: TGTGCCAGCAGCTCCGGACTAGCTGCAAGCGAGCAGTTCTTC.

V usage is TRBV2 and J usage is TRBJ1-1; no reliable D call. Germline V gene data show CDR1 as SNHLY and CDR2 as FYNNEI. The CDR3 has 13 amino acids. Trimming took off 1 base at V and 5 bases at J, with 8 bases between the two ends. In DNA, the CDR3 is TGTGCCAGCAGTGAAGAGCGGAGTACTGAAGCTTTCTTT. Translating gives CASSEERSTEAFF.

The J gene is TRBJ2-1, the V gene TRBV5-4, with D possibly being TRBD1 (6 bases). The CDR3 loop spans 15 amino acids. Trimming left V 3 bases short and J 6 bases short, with 16 bases between. Germline V gene data show CDR1 as SGHNT and CDR2 as YYREEE (reference sequence). CDR3 nucleotides: TGTGCCAGCAGCTCCATACCAAACAGGGCCAATGAGCAGTTCTTC. Protein sequence: CASSSIPNRANEQFF.

There are a few counts of this clone. The V gene is TRBV6-5, the J gene TRBJ2-2; TRBD1 aligns across 10 bases. The CDR3 loop spans 15 amino acids. Trimming cost V 2 bases and J 7 bases; bases outside gene matches: 4. Germline V lookup: CDR1 MNHEY, CDR2 SVGAGI. The DNA for the CDR3 is TGTGCCAGCAGTTACCCGGGACAGGGGAACGGGGAGCTGTTTTTT. Amino acids: CASSYPGQGNGELFF.

J is TRBJ2-7 and V is TRBV5-1; 13 nucleotides line up with TRBD2. The CDR3 sequence is 14 residues long. The germline V gene has CDR1 SGHRS and CDR2 YFSETQ. The V segment lost 4 bases and the J segment 6 bases; nucleotides outside the gene matches: 4. CDR3 in DNA: TGCGCCAGCAGCGACGGGACTAGCGGGACCGAGCAGTACTTC. Its protein is CASSDGTSGTEQYF.

The chain couples TRBV7-2 to TRBJ1-5; TRBD1 might be the D (6 bases). There are 15 residues in the CDR3. Trimming cost V 3 bases and J 0 bases, with 9 bases left between them. CDR1 is SGHTA, CDR2 FQGNSA, per germline. CDR3 sequence reads: CASSFGQYSNQPQHF. As DNA, the CDR3 is TGTGCCAGCAGCTTCGGACAGTATAGCAATCAGCCCCAGCATTTT.

V and J are TRBV7-6 and TRBJ1-1; 8 bases line up with TRBD1. Trimming at V came to 2 bases and at J to 4 bases, leaving 18 bases not matched to a gene. This CDR3 spans 19 amino acids. Per germline, CDR1 SGHVS and CDR2 FNYEAQ. DNA for the CDR3: TGTGCCAGCAGCTTACGGCCAAGACAGGGGACTCGAGAGGGCACTGAAGCTTTCTTT. It is translated as CASSLRPRQGTREGTEAFF.

V usage is TRBV7-8 and J usage is TRBJ2-1; unclear D gene. The CDR3 is made up of 12 amino acids. V was shortened by 5 bases and J by 5 bases, with 7 bases between the two germline ends. Germline assignment: CDR1 SGHVS and CDR2 FQNEAQ. The CDR3 DNA follows: TGTGCCAGCAGCCCCCCCAACAATGAGCAGTTCTTC. This gives the protein CASSPPNNEQFF.

The chain recombines TRBV27 with TRBJ2-2; 7 bases fit TRBD2. Per germline, CDR1 MNHEY and CDR2 SMNVEV (reference sequence). V gave up 5 bases and J gave up 3 bases; unmatched junction bases: 18. There are 19 residues in the CDR3. CDR3 nucleotides: TGTGCCAGCAGTACGAGCGCGCACCCAGCGGGGAAGTACACCGGGGAGCTGTTTTTT. Translation: CASSTSAHPAGKYTGELFF.

The chain joins TRBV11-2 to TRBJ2-7; 7 nucleotides agree with TRBD2. The J segment lost 4 bases and the V segment lost 1 base, leaving 7 bases of the junction unmatched. The CDR3 consists of 15 residues. From germline, CDR1 is SGHAT and CDR2 FQNNGV. CDR3 loop: CASSLGTSAVYEQYF. The CDR3, as DNA: TGTGCCAGCAGCTTAGGAACTAGCGCGGTTTACGAGCAGTACTTC.

This chain links TRBV19 with TRBJ2-7, with 7 positions matching TRBD1. Germline-derived CDR1 and CDR2 are LNHDA and SQIVND (reference sequence). Germline trimming cut 5 bases from V and 2 bases from J; bases unmatched to any gene: 9. The length of the CDR3 is 15 residues. CDR3 coding DNA: TGTGCCAGTAGTGCCTACAGGGGACCAACCTACGAGCAGTACTTC. Translation gives CASSAYRGPTYEQYF.

This chain links TRBV7-9 with TRBJ2-3; D gene uncertain. Germline lookup yields CDR1 SEHNR and CDR2 FQNEAQ (reference sequence). The CDR3 is 14 residues long. The V gene lost 5 bases and the J gene lost 0 bases, with 9 bases spanning the gap. In DNA form, the CDR3 reads TGTGCCAGCAGCCGACTTGGTAGCACAGATACGCAGTATTTT. Amino acids: CASSRLGSTDTQYF.

The V call is TRBV19, the J call TRBJ2-1; D is unclear. CDR1 and CDR2 from the germline V gene are LNHDA and SQIVND (reference sequence). V shed 3 bases and J shed 8 bases, with 14 bases lying between them. The CDR3 is made up of 14 amino acids. For the CDR3, the DNA is TGTGCCAGTAGTATTAGGAGCCCCGAGTATGAGCAGTTCTTC. This encodes CASSIRSPEYEQFF.

The chain recombines TRBV27 with TRBJ1-6, with 7 bases that match TRBD1. The V segment lost 5 bases and the J segment 0 bases; nucleotides outside the gene matches: 13. This CDR3 contains 19 residues. Germline V gene lookup returns CDR1 MNHEY and CDR2 SMNVEV (reference sequence). CDR3 coding DNA: TGTGCCAGCAGTCCCCTTTTAGGGGGCCTGAGCTCCTATAATTCACCCCTCCACTTT. Encoded protein: CASSPLLGGLSSYNSPLHF.

The V call is TRBV19, the J call TRBJ2-1; TRBD2 aligns across 9 bases. The V gene end was trimmed by 5 bases and the J gene end by 2 bases; junction bases not matched to a gene: 4. The CDR3 has 15 residues. The germline gives CDR1 LNHDA, CDR2 SQIVND (reference sequence). The CDR3, as DNA: TGTGCCAGTAGTCCGAGCGGGGGGACCTACAATGAGCAGTTCTTC. Translating it yields CASSPSGGTYNEQFF. The whole variable domain, remainder taken from reference TRBV19 and TRBJ2-1, is DGGITQSPKYLFRKEGQNVTLSCEQNLNHDAMYWYRQDPGQGLRLIYYSQIVNDFQKGDIAEGYSVSREKKESFPLTVTSAQKNPTAFYLCASSPSGGTYNEQFFGPGTRLTVL.

The CDR3 DNA reads as TGTGCCGCTGGCGGAGGGGCCTACAATGAGCAGTTCTTC. Residues: CAAGGGAYNEQFF. The rearrangement joins TRBV11-1 to TRBJ2-1, with D tentatively TRBD2 (6 bases). V was cut by 11 bases and J by 2 bases, with 13 bases left in between. The CDR3 sequence is 13 residues long. CDR1 is SGHAT, CDR2 FQDESV, per germline (reference sequence).

The V call is TRBV7-8, the J call TRBJ2-5; 7 bases line up with TRBD2. CDR1 is SGHVS and CDR2 is FQNEAQ in the germline V gene. J was trimmed by 5 bases and V by 2 bases; bases with no gene match: 8. The CDR3 is made up of 15 amino acids. The CDR3 nucleotides read TGTGCCAGCAGCTTATCAAGACTAGCAGTGGAGACCCAGTACTTC. Encoded protein: CASSLSRLAVETQYF.

This clone has just one count. The rearrangement links TRBV25-1 to TRBJ1-4, with no clear D. CDR3 length: 15 residues. Trimming shortened V by 5 bases and J by 4 bases, and 14 bases separated the two germline ends. Germline CDR1 and CDR2: MGHDK and SYGVNS. The CDR3 DNA reads as TGTGCCAGCAGTTTCAGGACGGCGGGTAATGAAAAACTGTTTTTT. Protein product: CASSFRTAGNEKLFF.

The chain joins TRBV18 to TRBJ1-2; 8 positions agree with TRBD1. In germline, CDR1 is KGHSH, CDR2 LQKENI. V lost 5 bases, J lost 6 bases, and 11 bases stayed unmatched. The CDR3 loop spans 15 amino acids. CDR3 in DNA: TGTGCCAGCTCATTACGGGACAGGCAAAAAGATGGCTACACCTTC. This sequence encodes CASSLRDRQKDGYTF.

The V gene is TRBV6-1, the J gene TRBJ1-6; the D is unclear. The CDR3 covers 17 residues. V lost 4 bases to trimming and J lost 0 bases, with 13 bases between them. Germline V gene lookup returns CDR1 MNHNS and CDR2 SASEGT. The CDR3 sequence: CASSAGRGSSYNSPLHF. Here the CDR3 DNA reads TGTGCCAGCAGTGCTGGGCGAGGGAGCTCCTATAATTCACCCCTCCACTTT.